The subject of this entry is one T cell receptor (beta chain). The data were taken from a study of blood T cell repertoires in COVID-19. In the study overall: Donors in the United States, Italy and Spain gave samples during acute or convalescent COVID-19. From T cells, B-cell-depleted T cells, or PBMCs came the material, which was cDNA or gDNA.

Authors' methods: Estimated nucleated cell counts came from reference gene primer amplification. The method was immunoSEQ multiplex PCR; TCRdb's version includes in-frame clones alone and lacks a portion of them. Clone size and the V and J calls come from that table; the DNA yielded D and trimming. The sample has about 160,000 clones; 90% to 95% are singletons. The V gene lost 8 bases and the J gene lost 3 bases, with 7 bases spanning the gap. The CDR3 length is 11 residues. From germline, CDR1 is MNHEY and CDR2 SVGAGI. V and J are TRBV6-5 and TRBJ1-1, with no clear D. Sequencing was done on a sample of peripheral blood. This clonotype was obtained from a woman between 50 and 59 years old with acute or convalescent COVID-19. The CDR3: CASGRDTEAFF. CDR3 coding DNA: TGTGCCAGCGGGCGGGACACTGAAGCTTTCTTT.